The source of this TCR beta chain is a study of cytomegalovirus exposure and HLA in healthy donors. CDR1 SGHAT and CDR2 FQNNGV come from the germline V gene. The trim removed 4 bases at V and 5 bases at J, leaving 7 bases unmatched. There are 17 residues in the CDR3. Here immunoSEQ multiplex PCR was the method, and the copy in TCRdb shows in-frame clones only, minus some. The table includes hundreds of thousands of clones, roughly 88% detected once. The sequencing input was PBMCs. The chain employs TRBV11-2 and TRBJ2-3; TRBD2 agrees at 15 bases. The origin of this receptor is a woman in her late teens or twenties in good health and CMV-seronegative. Here the CDR3 reads CASSSTLGLAGGDTQYF. In DNA, the CDR3 is TGTGCCAGCAGCTCGACCTTGGGACTAGCGGGAGGAGATACGCAGTATTTT.